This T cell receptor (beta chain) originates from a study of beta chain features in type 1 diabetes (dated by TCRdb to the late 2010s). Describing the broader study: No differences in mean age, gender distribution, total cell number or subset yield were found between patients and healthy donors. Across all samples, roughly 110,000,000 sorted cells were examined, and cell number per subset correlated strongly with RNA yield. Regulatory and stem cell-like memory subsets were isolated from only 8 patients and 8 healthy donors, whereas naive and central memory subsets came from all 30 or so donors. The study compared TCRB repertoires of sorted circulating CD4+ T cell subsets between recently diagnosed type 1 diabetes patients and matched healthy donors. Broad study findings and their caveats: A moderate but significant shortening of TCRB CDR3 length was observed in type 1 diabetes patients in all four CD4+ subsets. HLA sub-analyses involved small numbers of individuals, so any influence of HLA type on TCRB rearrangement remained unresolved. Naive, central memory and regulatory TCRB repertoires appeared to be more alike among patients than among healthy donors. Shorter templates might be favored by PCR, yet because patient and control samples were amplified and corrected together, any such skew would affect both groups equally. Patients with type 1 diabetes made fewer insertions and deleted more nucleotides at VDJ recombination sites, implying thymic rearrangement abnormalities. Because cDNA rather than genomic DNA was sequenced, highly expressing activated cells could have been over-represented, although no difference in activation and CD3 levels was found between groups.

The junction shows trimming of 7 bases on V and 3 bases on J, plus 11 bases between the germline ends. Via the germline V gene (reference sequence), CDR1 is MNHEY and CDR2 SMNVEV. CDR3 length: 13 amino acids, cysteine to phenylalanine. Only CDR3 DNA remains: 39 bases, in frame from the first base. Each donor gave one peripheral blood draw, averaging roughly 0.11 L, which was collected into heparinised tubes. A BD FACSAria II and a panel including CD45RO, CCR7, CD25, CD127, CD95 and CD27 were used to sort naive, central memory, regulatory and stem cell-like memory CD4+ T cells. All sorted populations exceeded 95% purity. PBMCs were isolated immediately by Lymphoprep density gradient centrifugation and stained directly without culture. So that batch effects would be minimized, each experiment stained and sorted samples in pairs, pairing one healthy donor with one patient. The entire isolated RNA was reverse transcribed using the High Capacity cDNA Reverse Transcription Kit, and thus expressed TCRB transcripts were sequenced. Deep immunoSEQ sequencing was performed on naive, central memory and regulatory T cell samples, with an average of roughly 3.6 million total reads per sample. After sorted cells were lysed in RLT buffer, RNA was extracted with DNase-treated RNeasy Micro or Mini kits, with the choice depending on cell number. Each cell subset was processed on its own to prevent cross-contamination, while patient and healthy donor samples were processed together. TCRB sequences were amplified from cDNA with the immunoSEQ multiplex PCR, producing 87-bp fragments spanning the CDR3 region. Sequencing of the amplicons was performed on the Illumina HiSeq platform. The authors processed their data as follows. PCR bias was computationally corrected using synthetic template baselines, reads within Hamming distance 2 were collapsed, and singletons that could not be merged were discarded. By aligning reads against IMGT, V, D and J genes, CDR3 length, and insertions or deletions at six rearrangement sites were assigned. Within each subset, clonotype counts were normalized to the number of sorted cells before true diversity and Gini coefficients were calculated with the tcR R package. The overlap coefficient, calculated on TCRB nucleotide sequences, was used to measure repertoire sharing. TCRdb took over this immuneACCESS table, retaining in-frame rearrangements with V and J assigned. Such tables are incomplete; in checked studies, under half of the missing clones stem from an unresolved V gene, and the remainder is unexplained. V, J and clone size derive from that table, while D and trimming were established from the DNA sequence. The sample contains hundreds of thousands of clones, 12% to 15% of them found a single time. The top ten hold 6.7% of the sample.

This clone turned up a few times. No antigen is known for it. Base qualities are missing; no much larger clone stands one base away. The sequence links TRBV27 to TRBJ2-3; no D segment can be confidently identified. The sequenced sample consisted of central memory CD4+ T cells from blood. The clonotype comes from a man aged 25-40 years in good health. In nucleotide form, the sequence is TGTGCCAGCATGGCGGACGGAACAGATACGCAGTATTTT. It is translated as CASMADGTDTQYF.